A single sample gave rise to the 32 T cell receptor beta chains below, sequenced in a study of identical twins. Each CDR3 protein is one row after TCRdb ran MiXCR on the 5' RACE reads. The table shows 450,000 or so distinct CDR3 sequences, with about 14% occurring only once. These data are also associated with another study on yellow fever vaccine responses in identical twins.

Sequencing was carried out using CD4+ T cells sorted from blood. These receptors came from a woman younger than 30 in good health.

This clonotype appeared a few times. This sequence joins TRBV18 and TRBJ2-1; D not resolved. The CDR3 length is 14 residues. From germline, CDR1 is KGHSH and CDR2 LQKENI. V was trimmed by 3 bases and J by 1 base, leaving 7 bases between them. The CDR3 is CASSPDVSYNEQFF. For the CDR3, the DNA is TGTGCCAGCTCACCTGACGTATCCTACAATGAGCAGTTCTTC.

J is TRBJ2-3 and V is TRBV6-5, with a weak D call TRBD1 (5 bases). V lost 0 bases and J lost 2, with 9 bases in between. The CDR3 runs 15 residues. CDR1 is MNHEY and CDR2 is SVGAGI in the germline V gene. The DNA of the CDR3 is TGTGCCAGCAGTTACTCGGGGCCCCCCACAGATACGCAGTATTTT. Its protein product is CASSYSGPPTDTQYF.

In its sample, this clonotype was seen a few times. The chain combines TRBV5-1 with TRBJ2-7, with 11 positions matching TRBD2. V trimming: 2 bases; J trimming: 1 base; junction bases outside the gene matches: 11. The CDR3 has 18 residues. Per germline, CDR1 SGHRS and CDR2 YFSETQ. The CDR3 nucleotides read TGCGCCAGCAGCTTATCCAGCCCGGGACTAGCGGATTCCTACGAGCAGTACTTC. Translated, it gives CASSLSSPGLADSYEQYF. The entire variable domain, with the rest obtained from reference TRBV5-1 and TRBJ2-7, is as follows: KAGVTQTPRYLIKTRGQQVTLSCSPISGHRSVSWYQQTPGQGLQFLFEYFSETQRNKGNFPGRFSGRQFSNSRSEMNVSTLELGDSALYLCASSLSSPGLADSYEQYFGPGTRLTVT.

V is TRBV6-5 and J is TRBJ1-2, with D unresolved. Trimming removed 8 bases at V and 7 bases at J, with 17 bases between. Germline assignment: CDR1 MNHEY and CDR2 SVGAGI. This CDR3 contains 13 residues. In DNA, the CDR3 is TGTGCCAGCGGTTTGTCTGAACTAGGTGGCTACACCTTC. Amino acids: CASGLSELGGYTF.

This clonotype has just a few counts. The genes are TRBV10-3 and TRBJ2-1; D is possibly TRBD1 (7 bases). This CDR3 comprises 15 residues. The V end was cut by 6 bases, the J end by 1 base, with 13 bases between. CDR1 and CDR2 from the germline V gene are ENHRY and SYGVKD. The CDR3 sequence is CAISAGQTSYNEQFF. CDR3 sequence (DNA): TGTGCCATCAGCGCGGGACAGACTTCCTACAATGAGCAGTTCTTC.

In its sample, this clonotype was seen a few times. The rearrangement links TRBV6-2 or TRBV6-3 to TRBJ2-6, with 7 bases matching TRBD1. Germline V CDR1 and CDR2: MNHEY, SVGEGT. The CDR3 sequence is 17 residues long. V lost 0 bases and J lost 1; bases outside the gene matches: 3. For the CDR3, the DNA is TGTGCCAGCAGTTACTCGTGGGACAGTTCTGGGGCCAACGTCCTGACTTTC. It codes for CASSYSWDSSGANVLTF.

In this sample, this clonotype turned up many times. The chain joins TRBV7-9 to TRBJ2-7; D is unclear. The germline V and J ends were trimmed by 4 bases and 1 base, with 11 bases remaining between them. Germline CDR1 SEHNR, CDR2 FQNEAQ (reference sequence). CDR3 length equals 14 residues. CDR3 protein: CASSSIYGSYEQYF. The CDR3 DNA reads as TGTGCCAGCAGCTCCATATACGGATCCTACGAGCAGTACTTC.

The chain combines TRBV28 with TRBJ2-5; TRBD1 agrees at 9 bases. V shed 4 bases, J shed 4 bases, and the junction held 7 bases outside the gene matches. This CDR3 has 15 residues. The germline CDR1 and CDR2 sequences are MDHEN and SYDVKM. CDR3 in amino acids: CASSSGQGGAETQYF. Here the CDR3 DNA reads TGTGCCAGCAGTTCGGGACAGGGTGGGGCAGAGACCCAGTACTTC. The entire variable domain, with the rest obtained from reference TRBV28 and TRBJ2-5, is as follows: DVKVTQSSRYLVKRTGEKVFLECVQDMDHENMFWYRQDPGLGLRLIYFSYDVKMKEKGDIPEGYSVSREKKERFSLILESASTNQTSMYLCASSSGQGGAETQYFGPGTRLLVL.

This clonotype was seen many times. The rearrangement joins TRBV3-1 to TRBJ2-3; 10 nucleotides line up with TRBD2. The germline CDR1 and CDR2 sequences are LGHDT and YNNKEL (reference sequence). V dropped 0 bases and J dropped 4; count of bases not matched to a gene: 10. This CDR3 spans 18 amino acids. CDR3 in amino acids: CASSQDFLAGVSSDTQYF. The CDR3 nucleotides read TGTGCCAGCAGCCAAGATTTCCTAGCGGGGGTTTCCTCAGATACGCAGTATTTT.

This clonotype came up a few times. This rearrangement joins TRBV7-8 to TRBJ2-3; 9 bases line up with TRBD1. Losses at the gene ends were 5 bases for V and 0 bases for J; bases not matched to a gene: 6. Germline CDR1 reads SGHVS; CDR2 reads FQNEAQ. The CDR3 runs to 16 residues. CDR3 sequence (DNA): TGTGCCAGCAGCCCCCGGACAGGGGTGAGCACAGATACGCAGTATTTT. It codes for CASSPRTGVSTDTQYF. Drawing the rest from reference TRBV7-8 and TRBJ2-3, the complete variable domain is GAGVSQSPRYKVAKRGQDVALRCDPISGHVSLFWYQQALGQGPEFLTYFQNEAQLDKSGLPSDRFFAERPEGSVSTLKIQRTQQEDSAVYLCASSPRTGVSTDTQYFGPGTRLTVL.

The gene calls are TRBV29-1 and TRBJ2-7; 12 nucleotides line up with TRBD2. Germline V lookup: CDR1 SQVTM, CDR2 ANQGSEA. The CDR3 length is 15 residues. The V segment lost 6 bases and the J segment 3 bases; nucleotides outside the gene matches: 9. CDR3 protein: CSVLNLAGGLYEQYF. CDR3 nucleotide sequence: TGCAGCGTCTTAAATCTAGCGGGGGGGCTCTACGAGCAGTACTTC.

This clonotype was picked up many times. The rearrangement links TRBV12-3 or TRBV12-4 to TRBJ2-1; either TRBD1 or TRBD2 may fit D (5 bases each). The V end lost 5 bases, the J end lost 8 bases, and 10 bases lay between the germline ends. The CDR3 has 12 residues. In nucleotides, the CDR3 is TGTGCCAGCAGTCCACAGGAGGATGAGCAGTTCTTC. Amino acids: CASSPQEDEQFF.

The V and J genes are TRBV28 and TRBJ2-5, with a weak D call TRBD1 (5 bases). Trimming left V 6 bases short and J 9 bases short, with 14 bases between. In germline, CDR1 is MDHEN, CDR2 SYDVKM. The CDR3 covers 12 residues. CDR3 in DNA: TGTGCCAGCAGAGGGGAACTTTCGGCCCAGTACTTC. Residues: CASRGELSAQYF.

This clonotype has a handful of counts. J is TRBJ2-7 and V is TRBV20-1; 8 nucleotides agree with TRBD1. The CDR3 loop spans 13 amino acids. J lost 3 bases, V lost 3 bases, and 4 bases had no gene match. Germline CDR1 is DFQATT and CDR2 is SNEGSKA (reference sequence). The CDR3 is CSARGGQGYEQYF. CDR3 nucleotides: TGCAGTGCTAGGGGTGGACAGGGCTACGAGCAGTACTTC.

The chain is built from TRBV6-5 and TRBJ2-5; 13 bases are shared with TRBD2. The CDR3 totals 16 residues. The junction had 5 bases not matched to a gene; V was cut back by 2 bases and J by 5 bases. Germline CDR1 MNHEY, CDR2 SVGAGI. CDR3 sequence: CASSYAGTSGMETQYF. In DNA, the CDR3 is TGTGCCAGCAGTTACGCCGGGACTAGCGGGATGGAGACCCAGTACTTC.

In its sample, this clonotype was seen a few times. The chain joins TRBV10-2 to TRBJ1-5; no clear D gene. CDR3 length equals 14 residues. V lost 5 bases and J lost 2, with 10 bases in between. Germline CDR1 reads WSHSY; CDR2 reads SAAADI. The CDR3 DNA follows: TGCGCCAGCAGTATCGGGGAGCGCAATCAGCCCCAGCATTTT. This encodes CASSIGERNQPQHF.

The V call is TRBV2, the J call TRBJ2-2; no clear D gene. The CDR3 is 11 amino acids. CDR1 is SNHLY and CDR2 is FYNNEI in the germline V gene. V lost 8 bases and J 5 bases, leaving 6 bases between the germline ends. In nucleotides, the CDR3 is TGTGCCAGCCATGTTACCGGGGAGCTGTTTTTT. Its translation: CASHVTGELFF.

This clonotype was counted a few times. The gene calls are TRBV7-9 and TRBJ1-6; 10 nucleotides align to TRBD1. The CDR3 length is 16 residues. V lost 1 base, J lost 9 bases, and 6 bases stayed unmatched. Per germline, CDR1 SEHNR and CDR2 FQNEAQ (reference sequence). DNA of the CDR3: TGTGCCAGCAGCTTAGAGACAGGGGGCGTCGGTTCACCCCTCCACTTT. This codes for CASSLETGGVGSPLHF.

This clonotype appeared a few times. The chain joins TRBV20-1 to TRBJ2-2; 8 nucleotides agree with TRBD2. Germline lookup yields CDR1 DFQATT and CDR2 SNEGSKA (reference sequence). The CDR3 is 14 residues long. J lost 6 bases, V lost 6 bases, and 9 bases had no gene match. The CDR3 loop is CSATPTREAGELFF. CDR3 in DNA: TGCAGTGCAACTCCCACGCGGGAGGCCGGGGAGCTGTTTTTT.

This chain joins TRBV5-1 and TRBJ2-6, with D maybe TRBD1 (6 bases). Germline V gives CDR1 SGHRS, CDR2 YFSETQ. V lost 0 bases and J lost 0, with 10 bases in between. The CDR3 has 17 residues. The CDR3 DNA is TGCGCCAGCAGCTTGGGAGGACAGAACTCTGGGGCCAACGTCCTGACTTTC. It codes for CASSLGGQNSGANVLTF. Full variable domain (remainder filled in from reference TRBV5-1 and TRBJ2-6): KAGVTQTPRYLIKTRGQQVTLSCSPISGHRSVSWYQQTPGQGLQFLFEYFSETQRNKGNFPGRFSGRQFSNSRSEMNVSTLELGDSALYLCASSLGGQNSGANVLTFGAGSRLTVL.

This clonotype came up a few times. This chain uses TRBV7-2 with TRBJ2-1; 7 nucleotides line up with TRBD2. There are 16 residues in the CDR3. Germline lookup yields CDR1 SGHTA and CDR2 FQGNSA. The trim removed 5 bases at V and 7 bases at J, leaving 14 bases unmatched. The CDR3: CASSLLWGEGRNEQFF. The CDR3 DNA reads TGTGCCAGCAGCCTCCTGTGGGGGGAGGGCCGGAATGAGCAGTTCTTC.

This clonotype was counted only a few times. V is TRBV2 and J is TRBJ2-7; no firm D call. The CDR3 has 14 amino acids. Germline V gene sequence: CDR1 SNHLY, CDR2 FYNNEI. V lost 6 bases to trimming and J lost 2 bases, with 14 bases between them. The CDR3 is CASRRLDSTYEQYF. The CDR3 bases are TGTGCCAGCAGGAGGCTTGACTCAACCTACGAGCAGTACTTC.

The chain links TRBV20-1 to TRBJ2-1; 9 bases are shared with TRBD2. V lost 4 bases to trimming and J lost 0 bases; unmatched junction nucleotides: 1. CDR1 and CDR2 from the germline V gene are DFQATT and SNEGSKA (reference sequence). The CDR3 extends over 14 amino acids. The CDR3 DNA follows: TGCAGTGCTAAACTAGCGGGCTCCTACAATGAGCAGTTCTTC. Translating gives CSAKLAGSYNEQFF.

This clonotype has a handful of counts. This chain uses TRBV19 with TRBJ2-6, with no clear D. This CDR3 is 12 amino acids long. Germline assignment: CDR1 LNHDA and CDR2 SQIVND (reference sequence). The V end was cut by 4 bases, the J end by 5 bases, with 3 bases between. CDR3 residues: CASSTRANVLTF. The CDR3 region has the DNA TGTGCCAGTAGTACCCGGGCCAACGTCCTGACTTTC.

The chain links TRBV10-3 to TRBJ2-7; a possible D gene is TRBD1 (6 bases). Germline CDR1 reads ENHRY; CDR2 reads SYGVKD. Trimming stripped 7 bases from V and 5 bases from J, with 21 bases between. CDR3 length: 15 amino acids. The CDR3 spells CAIIEQGRGMDEQYF. The CDR3 region has the DNA TGTGCCATCATAGAACAGGGCAGGGGAATGGACGAGCAGTACTTC.

The rearrangement uses TRBV7-6 and TRBJ2-7; the D is unclear. V lost 3 bases and J 6 bases, leaving 15 bases between the germline ends. There are 14 residues in the CDR3. The germline V gene has CDR1 SGHVS and CDR2 FNYEAQ. CDR3 amino acids: CASSLGKALGEQYF. The CDR3 nucleotides are TGTGCCAGCAGCTTGGGAAAGGCCCTCGGCGAGCAGTACTTC.

This clonotype was observed a handful of times. The chain links TRBV4-2 to TRBJ2-3; 16 bases map to TRBD2. The CDR3 loop spans 15 amino acids. The germline V gene encodes CDR1 LGHNA and CDR2 YNFKEQ. The V segment lost 6 bases and the J segment 7 bases; nucleotides outside the gene matches: 4. Here the CDR3 reads CASRGGLAGGYTQYF. The CDR3 region has the DNA TGTGCCAGCAGGGGGGGACTAGCGGGAGGGTATACGCAGTATTTT.

This chain links TRBV28 with TRBJ2-7, with 12 bases that match TRBD2. CDR1 is MDHEN and CDR2 is SYDVKM in the germline V gene. V lost 10 bases, J lost 2 bases, and 6 bases stayed unmatched. CDR3 length equals 14 residues. CDR3 in amino acids: CATVTSGRTYEQYF. The DNA for the CDR3 is TGTGCCACCGTTACTAGCGGGAGGACCTACGAGCAGTACTTC.

This chain links TRBV5-1 with TRBJ2-5; possible D gene TRBD2, 6 bases. Trimming stripped 0 bases from V and 5 bases from J, with 14 bases between. Looked up from germline, CDR1 is SGHRS and CDR2 is YFSETQ. The CDR3 length is 15 residues. CDR3 protein: CASSLEGSGGETQYF. DNA of the CDR3: TGCGCCAGCAGCTTGGAAGGGAGTGGAGGGGAGACCCAGTACTTC.

This sequence joins TRBV12-3 or TRBV12-4 and TRBJ2-7, with 7 bases aligning to TRBD2. This CDR3 is built from 14 residues. The V gene end was trimmed by 5 bases and the J gene end by 1 base; junction bases not matched to a gene: 5. This CDR3 reads CASSNSGLSYEQYF. The CDR3, as DNA: TGTGCCAGCAGTAATAGCGGGCTATCCTACGAGCAGTACTTC.

Ten or more counts support this clonotype. This chain uses TRBV7-2 with TRBJ2-7, with 8 positions matching TRBD2. The CDR3 loop spans 14 amino acids. CDR1 SGHTA and CDR2 FQGNSA come from the germline V gene. Trimming removed 0 bases from V and 4 bases from J; junction bases left unmatched: 2. In DNA, the CDR3 is TGTGCCAGCAGCTTAGCTAGCGGGACTTACGAGCAGTACTTC. This gives the protein CASSLASGTYEQYF. Based on the CDR3 plus reference TRBV7-2 and TRBJ2-7, the full variable domain is GAGVSQSPSNKVTEKGKDVELRCDPISGHTALYWYRQSLGQGLEFLIYFQGNSAPDKSGLPSDRFSAERTGGSVSTLTIQRTQQEDSAVYLCASSLASGTYEQYFGPGTRLTVT.

The genes are TRBV19 and TRBJ1-2; D is undetermined. V was shortened by 2 bases and J by 1 base, with 5 bases between the two germline ends. Germline lookup yields CDR1 LNHDA and CDR2 SQIVND (reference sequence). This CDR3 is 13 amino acids long. Here the CDR3 DNA reads TGTGCCAGTAGTATACAAGTTAACTATGGCTACACCTTC. Residues: CASSIQVNYGYTF.